A selection of T cell receptor beta chains follows, all from one sample in a study of blood T cell repertoires in COVID-19. The assay was immunoSEQ multiplex PCR, and TCRdb's table has in-frame clones only and misses some. The table includes over 150,000 clones, roughly 80% detected once. The specimen was PBMCs or T cells enriched from blood (not recorded which). The receptor set was obtained from a woman in her fifties or sixties who had recovered from COVID-19. Each CDR3 is given with its conserved first and last residue. A D gene is named only where the DNA matches it firmly. The size field is filled for only some rows; it gives once, few, many or a size class.

D	V	J	size	CDR3	DNA
NA	TRBV4-1	TRBJ2-7	NA	CASSQGGFGTYEQYF	TGCGCCAGCAGCCAAGGAGGGTTTGGGACCTACGAGCAGTACTTC
NA	TRBV7-6	TRBJ1-3	NA	CASSLRRSGNSGNTIYF	TGTGCCAGCAGCCTAAGGCGATCCGGGAACTCTGGAAACACCATATATTTT
NA	TRBV5-1	TRBJ1-1	NA	CASSPGVLGTEAFF	TGCGCCAGCAGTCCCGGGGTGTTGGGCACTGAAGCTTTCTTT
NA	TRBV5-4	TRBJ1-4	NA	CASSKGKGEHEKLFF	TGTGCCAGCAGCAAGGGGAAGGGGGAACATGAAAAACTGTTTTTT
NA	TRBV15	TRBJ1-1	NA	CATSKGGGPTEAFF	TGTGCCACCAGCAAAGGGGGGGGGCCCACTGAAGCTTTCTTT
NA	TRBV5-4	TRBJ2-2	NA	CASSLAQYTGELFF	TGTGCCAGCAGCTTGGCCCAATACACCGGGGAGCTGTTTTTT
TRBD1	TRBV6-5	TRBJ1-4	NA	CASSTGQGGKLFF	TGTGCCAGCAGTACAGGACAGGGTGGAAAACTGTTTTTT
TRBD1	TRBV18	TRBJ1-1	NA	CASSSLDRDTEAFF	TGTGCCAGCTCATCCTTGGACAGGGACACTGAAGCTTTCTTT
TRBD1	TRBV14	TRBJ1-2	once	CASSQTGTGLDGYTF	TGTGCCAGCAGCCAGACCGGGACAGGGCTAGATGGCTACACCTTC
TRBD1	TRBV4-2	TRBJ1-2	NA	CASSQEHQGAGGYTF	TGTGCCAGCAGCCAAGAACACCAGGGGGCCGGTGGCTACACCTTC
NA	TRBV11-1	TRBJ1-2	few	CASSLVGGSGYTF	TGTGCCAGCAGCTTAGTAGGGGGAAGTGGCTACACCTTC
TRBD2	TRBV18	TRBJ2-3	few	CASSRGGAIDTQYF	TGTGCCAGCTCACGCGGGGGGGCAATAGATACGCAGTATTTT
NA	TRBV6-2/TRBV6-3	TRBJ2-2	NA	CASSYLNTGELFF	TGTGCCAGCAGTTACTTAAACACCGGGGAGCTGTTTTTT
NA	TRBV5-4	TRBJ1-6	NA	CASSRDRGANSPLHF	TGTGCCAGCAGCCGCGACAGAGGAGCTAATTCACCCCTCCACTTT
TRBD2	TRBV7-9	TRBJ2-7	NA	CASSSFGTSGGQPYEQYF	TGTGCCAGCAGCTCATTCGGGACTAGCGGGGGCCAGCCCTACGAGCAGTACTTC
NA	TRBV6-5	TRBJ1-1	NA	CASSYSRVGTEAFF	TGTGCCAGTTCTTATTCCAGGGTAGGAACTGAAGCTTTCTTT
NA	TRBV27	TRBJ1-1	NA	CASRRAGVYTEAFF	TGTGCCAGCAGGAGGGCAGGGGTTTACACTGAAGCTTTCTTT
NA	TRBV11-2	TRBJ2-1	once	CASSLATYNEQFF	TGTGCCAGCAGCTTAGCCACCTACAATGAGCAGTTCTTC
TRBD1	TRBV5-1	TRBJ2-5	NA	CASSRGTGQETQYF	TGCGCCAGCAGCCGTGGGACAGGACAAGAGACCCAGTACTTC
NA	TRBV27	TRBJ1-2	NA	CASSLRGNGYTF	TGTGCCAGCAGTTTACGAGGGAATGGCTACACCTTC
NA	TRBV27	TRBJ2-2	NA	CASSLSIGDTGELFF	TGTGCCAGCAGTTTATCGATCGGGGACACCGGGGAGCTGTTTTTT
NA	TRBV7-5	TRBJ2-3	NA	CARSIGLAGGGTDTQYF	TGTGCCAGAAGCATAGGACTAGCGGGGGGAGGGACAGATACGCAGTATTTT
NA	TRBV7-2	TRBJ1-4	NA	CASSPTGNEKLFF	TGTGCCAGCAGCCCTACAGGGAACGAAAAACTGTTTTTT
NA	TRBV7-2	TRBJ2-7	NA	CASSLVGPGGGEQYF	TGTGCCAGCAGCTTAGTAGGCCCGGGTGGAGGAGAGCAGTACTTC
NA	TRBV4-1	TRBJ1-2	NA	CASSHPEGAANYGYTF	TGCGCCAGCAGCCATCCCGAGGGAGCAGCTAACTATGGCTACACCTTC
NA	TRBV30	TRBJ1-1	few	CACLTRGIPEAFF	TGTGCCTGTCTTACCCGGGGGATCCCTGAAGCTTTCTTT
TRBD1	TRBV7-2	TRBJ1-2	NA	CASSPRGQGSAWAGYTF	TGTGCCAGCAGCCCAAGAGGACAGGGCTCGGCTTGGGCCGGCTACACCTTC
NA	TRBV19	TRBJ2-7	NA	CASRPRNDPGQISYEQYF	TGTGCCAGTAGGCCCAGGAATGACCCGGGACAAATCTCCTACGAGCAGTACTTC
TRBD1	TRBV10-2	TRBJ2-5	NA	CASSDTGGFRETQYF	TGCGCCAGCAGTGATACAGGGGGCTTTAGAGAGACCCAGTACTTC
TRBD2	TRBV10-1	TRBJ2-1	few	CASSERTSGHNEQFF	TGCGCCAGCAGTGAGAGGACTAGCGGTCACAATGAGCAGTTCTTC
TRBD1	TRBV24-1	TRBJ1-2	NA	CATSDLQAGGYGYTF	TGTGCCACCAGTGATTTGCAGGCAGGGGGATATGGCTACACCTTC
TRBD1	TRBV19	TRBJ1-2	NA	CASSNRRQGNGYTF	TGTGCCAGTAGTAACCGCCGACAGGGCAATGGCTACACCTTC
NA	TRBV2	TRBJ1-1	NA	CASSAGILNTEAFF	TGTGCCAGCAGTGCAGGGATTCTGAACACTGAAGCTTTCTTT
NA	TRBV6-5	TRBJ1-1	NA	CASSRGLNTEAFF	TGTGCCAGCAGTAGGGGTTTGAACACTGAAGCTTTCTTT
NA	TRBV6-5	TRBJ2-2	NA	CASSYDLVFNTGELFF	TGTGCCAGCAGTTACGACCTAGTTTTTAACACCGGGGAGCTGTTTTTT
NA	TRBV4-1	TRBJ2-7	NA	CASSQDDISYEQYF	TGCGCCAGCAGCCAAGATGACATCTCCTACGAGCAGTACTTC
NA	TRBV7-9	TRBJ1-2	NA	CASSPRLRLLTYGYTF	TGTGCCAGCAGCCCACGCTTGAGGCTACTTACCTATGGCTACACCTTC
NA	TRBV6-5	TRBJ1-2	NA	CASSPGGSYGYTF	TGTGCCAGCTCCCCGGGGGGGTCCTATGGCTACACCTTC
NA	TRBV6-1	TRBJ1-2	NA	CASSENFASLGVYGYTF	TGTGCCAGCAGTGAAAACTTCGCATCTCTAGGCGTCTATGGCTACACCTTC
TRBD2	TRBV10-3	TRBJ2-2	NA	CAIKSGGAGGELFF	TGTGCCATCAAAAGCGGGGGGGCTGGCGGGGAGCTGTTTTTT
TRBD2	TRBV7-2	TRBJ2-2	NA	CASSATSGGAVTGELFF	TGTGCCAGCAGCGCTACTAGCGGGGGGGCGGTCACCGGGGAGCTGTTTTTT